This T cell receptor beta chain emerged from a study of shared clonotypes between healthy human individuals. V lost 0 bases to trimming and J lost 2 bases, with 11 bases between them. CDR1 and CDR2 (germline): MNHEY, SVGAGI. CDR3 size: 15 residues. Broader study findings: Sequencing of the sorted subsets was shown by rarefaction to be incomplete despite large depth. In contrast to clonotypes shared by all four donors, non-shared clonotypes had lower generation probabilities.

Assay used: immunoSEQ multiplex PCR; TCRdb lists only in-frame clones, some missing. The table records over 750,000 clones, roughly 96% of them present only once. This clone showed up just once. Its target is not known. CD8 cells classed as naive were CD45RO-negative and positively selected for CCR7, excluding terminally differentiated effector memory CD45RA+ cells. The source of this sequence is a man aged 25-45 years in good health. V gene TRBV6-5 combines with J gene TRBJ2-7; maybe TRBD1 (6 bases). The sequencing sample was made of naive CD8+ T cells sorted from blood. CDR3 DNA: TGTGCCAGCAGTTACTCCGGGACACCGACCTACGAGCAGTACTTC. This translates into CASSYSGTPTYEQYF.